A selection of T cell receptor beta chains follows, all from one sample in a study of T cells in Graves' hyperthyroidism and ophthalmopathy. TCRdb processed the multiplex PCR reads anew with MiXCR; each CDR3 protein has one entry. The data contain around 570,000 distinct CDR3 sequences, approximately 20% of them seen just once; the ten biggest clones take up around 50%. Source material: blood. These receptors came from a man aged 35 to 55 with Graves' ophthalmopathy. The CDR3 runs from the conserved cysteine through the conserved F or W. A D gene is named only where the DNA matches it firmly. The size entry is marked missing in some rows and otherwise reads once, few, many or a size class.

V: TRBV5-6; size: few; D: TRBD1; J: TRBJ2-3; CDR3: CASSPEGASIEYF; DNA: TGTGCCAGCAGCCCTGAGGGGGCTAGCATCGAGTATTTT
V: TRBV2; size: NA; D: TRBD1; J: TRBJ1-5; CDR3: CASTTGTGPGWPQHF; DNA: TGTGCCAGCACCACCGGGACAGGGCCAGGGTGGCCCCAGCATTTT
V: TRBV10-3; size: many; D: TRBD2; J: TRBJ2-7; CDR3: CAISESREGAYEQYF; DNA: TGTGCCATCAGTGAGTCGAGGGAGGGAGCCTACGAGCAGTACTTC
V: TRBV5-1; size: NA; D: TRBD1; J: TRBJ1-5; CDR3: CASSTVPGQGLGAQPQHF; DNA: TGCGCCAGCAGCACAGTCCCGGGACAGGGTTTGGGAGCTCAGCCCCAGCATTTT
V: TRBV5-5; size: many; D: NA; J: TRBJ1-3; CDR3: CASSLDVGNTIYF; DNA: TGTGCCAGCAGCTTGGATGTAGGAAACACCATATATTTT
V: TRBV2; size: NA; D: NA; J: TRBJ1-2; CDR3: CASRVSGTIGYTF; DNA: TGTGCCAGCAGAGTTTCCGGGACTATAGGCTACACCTTC
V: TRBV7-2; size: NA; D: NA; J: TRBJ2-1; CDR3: CASSLERVREGQRHNEQFF; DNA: TGTGCCAGCAGCTTAGAGAGGGTAAGAGAAGGTCAGCGGCACAATGAGCAGTTCTTC
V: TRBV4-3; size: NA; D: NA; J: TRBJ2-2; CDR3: CASSPSPNSGGELFF; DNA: TGCGCCAGCAGCCCATCCCCTAACAGCGGCGGGGAGCTGTTTTTT
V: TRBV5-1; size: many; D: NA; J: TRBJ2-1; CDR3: CASSLERSDSYNEQFF; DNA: TGCGCCAGCAGCTTGGAGAGGTCAGACTCCTACAATGAGCAGTTCTTC
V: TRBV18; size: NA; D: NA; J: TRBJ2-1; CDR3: CVSSPSDGGQFF; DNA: TGTGTCAGCTCACCCTCGGACGGGGGGCAGTTCTTC
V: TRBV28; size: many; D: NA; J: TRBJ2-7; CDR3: CASSDLTALYEQYF; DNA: TGTGCCAGCAGCGATTTGACAGCCTTGTACGAGCAGTACTTC
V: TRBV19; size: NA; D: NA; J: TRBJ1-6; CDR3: CASSIQGSLHF; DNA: TGTGCCAGTAGTATTCAGGGATCCCTCCACTTT
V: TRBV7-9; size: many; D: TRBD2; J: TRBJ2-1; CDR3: CASSVLAGGREQFF; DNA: TGTGCCAGCAGCGTACTAGCGGGAGGTCGTGAGCAGTTCTTC
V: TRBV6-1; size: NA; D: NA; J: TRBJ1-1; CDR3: CASSHPRGGNTEAFF; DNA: TGTGCCAGCAGTCATCCCCGGGGAGGTAACACTGAAGCTTTCTTT
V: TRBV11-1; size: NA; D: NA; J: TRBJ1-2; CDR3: CASSLESRGGYTF; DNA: TGTGCCAGCAGCTTAGAGAGCAGGGGAGGCTACACCTTC
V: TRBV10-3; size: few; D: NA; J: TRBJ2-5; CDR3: CAISDGVQETQYF; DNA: TGTGCCATCAGTGACGGAGTCCAAGAGACCCAGTACTTC
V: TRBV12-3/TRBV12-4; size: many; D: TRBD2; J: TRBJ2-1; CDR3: CASSPRASGLYNEQFF; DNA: TGTGCCAGCAGTCCCAGGGCTAGCGGCCTTTACAATGAGCAGTTCTTC
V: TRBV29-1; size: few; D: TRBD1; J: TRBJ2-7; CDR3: CSVEGQGQGDKQYF; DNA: TGCAGCGTTGAAGGACAGGGTCAAGGGGACAAGCAGTACTTC
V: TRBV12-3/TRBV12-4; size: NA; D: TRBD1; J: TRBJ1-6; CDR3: CASSIRQGASSPLHF; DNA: TGTGCCAGCAGCATAAGACAGGGGGCCAGTTCACCCCTCCACTTT
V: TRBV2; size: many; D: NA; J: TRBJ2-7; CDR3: CASSPSFDGEQYF; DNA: TGTGCCAGCAGTCCCTCATTTGACGGGGAGCAGTACTTC
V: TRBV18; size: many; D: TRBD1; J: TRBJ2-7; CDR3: CASSPQGTASYEQYF; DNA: TGTGCCAGCTCACCACAAGGGACAGCCTCCTACGAGCAGTACTTC
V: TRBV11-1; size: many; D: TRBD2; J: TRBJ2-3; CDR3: CASSQGLAVTDTQYF; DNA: TGTGCCAGCAGCCAGGGACTAGCGGTCACAGATACGCAGTATTTT
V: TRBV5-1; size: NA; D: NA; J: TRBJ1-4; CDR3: CASTANLGTNEKLFF; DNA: TGCGCCAGCACCGCCAACCTTGGGACTAATGAAAAACTGTTTTTT
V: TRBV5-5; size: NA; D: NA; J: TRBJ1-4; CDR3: CASSGASLNEKPFF; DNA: TGTGCCAGCAGCGGCGCGTCGCTTAATGAAAAACCGTTTTTT
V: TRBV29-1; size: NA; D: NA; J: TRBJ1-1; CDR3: CSVLGPVTEAFF; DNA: TGCAGCGTTTTAGGACCAGTCACTGAAGCTTTCTTT
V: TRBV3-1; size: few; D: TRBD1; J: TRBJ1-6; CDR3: CASSRQGGPLHF; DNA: TGTGCCAGCAGCCGACAGGGCGGTCCCCTCCACTTT
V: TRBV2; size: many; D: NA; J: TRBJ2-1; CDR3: CASRAGSSYNEQFF; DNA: TGTGCCAGCAGGGCGGGTAGCTCCTACAATGAGCAGTTCTTC
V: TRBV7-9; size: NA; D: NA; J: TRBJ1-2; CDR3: CASSLVFFDMLKVDDGGYTF; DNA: TGTGCCAGCAGCTTAGTATTCTTTGACATGTTAAAGGTAGATGATGGTGGCTACACCTTC
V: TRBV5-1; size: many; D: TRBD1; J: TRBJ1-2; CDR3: CASSPGQGANYGYTF; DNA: TGCGCCAGCAGCCCCGGACAGGGCGCTAACTATGGCTACACCTTC
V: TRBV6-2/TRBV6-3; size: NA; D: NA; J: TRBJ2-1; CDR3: CASLDSGSYNEQFF; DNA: TGTGCCAGCTTGGACTCGGGGTCCTACAATGAGCAGTTCTTC
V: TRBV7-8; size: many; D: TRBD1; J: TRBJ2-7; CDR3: CASSLVGRQGDYEQYF; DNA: TGTGCCAGCAGCTTAGTGGGGCGACAGGGGGATTACGAGCAGTACTTC
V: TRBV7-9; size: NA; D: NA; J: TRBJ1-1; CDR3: CASKGTVNTEAFF; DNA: TGTGCCAGCAAAGGAACAGTGAACACTGAAGCTTTCTTT
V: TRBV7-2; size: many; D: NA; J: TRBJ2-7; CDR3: CASSVYPGRNYEQYF; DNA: TGTGCCAGCAGCGTATACCCGGGACGGAACTACGAGCAGTACTTC
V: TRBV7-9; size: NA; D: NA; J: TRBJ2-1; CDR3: CASSFPRSESSYNEQFF; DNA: TGTGCCAGCAGCTTCCCCCGTTCCGAGAGCTCCTACAATGAGCAGTTCTTC
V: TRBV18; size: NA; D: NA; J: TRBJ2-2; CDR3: CASSPPLAERNTGELFF; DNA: TGTGCCAGCTCACCACCGTTAGCGGAGAGAAACACCGGGGAGCTGTTTTTT
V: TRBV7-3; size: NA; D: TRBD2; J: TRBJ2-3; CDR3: CASSWRGDKTDTQYF; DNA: TGTGCCAGCAGCTGGCGGGGGGACAAAACAGATACGCAGTATTTT
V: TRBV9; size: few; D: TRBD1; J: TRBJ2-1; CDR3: CASSVAGTGDYNEQFF; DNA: TGTGCCAGCAGCGTAGCAGGGACAGGGGACTACAATGAGCAGTTCTTC